This T cell receptor (beta chain) is from a study of T cell repertoires in cytomegalovirus infection. Study information: From public TCR beta signatures came an indication of both CMV infection and matching HLA type.

This clonotype has a handful of counts. Its antigen is unknown. The length of the CDR3 is 14 residues. Trimming took off 1 base at V and 5 bases at J, with 15 bases between the two ends. The germline V gene encodes CDR1 DFQATT and CDR2 SNEGSKA (reference sequence). TCRdb used MiXCR to reprocess the reads, holding one entry per CDR3 protein. Of hundreds of thousands of distinct CDR3 sequences listed, about 33% are singletons. This chain connects TRBV20-1 to TRBJ2-7; D remains unclear. Sequenced material: cultured PBMCs, taken from culture after CMV antigen stimulation. The receptor was derived from a human donor in good health (CMV status not recorded). Some clones in this sample may be carry-over from other donors' samples. The CDR3 nucleotides are TGCAGTGCTAGAGCTCTCGTCGGTTTCCACGAGCAGTACTTC. It codes for CSARALVGFHEQYF.